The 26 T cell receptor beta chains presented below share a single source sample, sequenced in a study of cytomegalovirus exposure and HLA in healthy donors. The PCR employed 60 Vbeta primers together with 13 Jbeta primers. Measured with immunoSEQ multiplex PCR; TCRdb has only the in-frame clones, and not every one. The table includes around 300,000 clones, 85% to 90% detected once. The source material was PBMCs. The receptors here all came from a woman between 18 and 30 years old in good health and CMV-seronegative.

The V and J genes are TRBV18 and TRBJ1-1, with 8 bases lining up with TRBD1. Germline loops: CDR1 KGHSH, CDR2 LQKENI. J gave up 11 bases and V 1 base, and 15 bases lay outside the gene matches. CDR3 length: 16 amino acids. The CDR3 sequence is CASSPRQGAEGGLAFF. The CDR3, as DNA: TGTGCCAGCTCACCACGGCAGGGGGCGGAAGGGGGATTGGCTTTCTTT. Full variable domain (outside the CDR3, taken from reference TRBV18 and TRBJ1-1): NAGVMQNPRHLVRRRGQEARLRCSPMKGHSHVYWYRQLPEEGLKFMVYLQKENIIDESGMPKERFSAEFPKEGPSILRIQQVVRGDSAAYFCASSPRQGAEGGLAFFGQGTRLTVV.

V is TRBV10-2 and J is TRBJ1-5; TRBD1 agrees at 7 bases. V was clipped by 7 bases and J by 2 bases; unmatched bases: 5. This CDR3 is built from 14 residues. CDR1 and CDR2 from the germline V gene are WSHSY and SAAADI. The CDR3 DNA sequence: TGCGCCAGCAATATCGGACAGGGCAATCAGCCCCAGCATTTT. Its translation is CASNIGQGNQPQHF.

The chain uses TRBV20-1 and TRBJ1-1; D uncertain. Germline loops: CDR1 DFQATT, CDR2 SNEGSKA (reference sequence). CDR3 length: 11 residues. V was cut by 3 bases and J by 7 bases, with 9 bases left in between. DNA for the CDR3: TGCAGTGCTAGTAAGCGGAGTGAAGCTTTCTTT. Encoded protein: CSASKRSEAFF.

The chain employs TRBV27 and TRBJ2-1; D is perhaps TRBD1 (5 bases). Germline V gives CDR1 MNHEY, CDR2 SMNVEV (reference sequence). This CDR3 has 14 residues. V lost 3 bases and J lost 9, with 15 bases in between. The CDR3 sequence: CASSFRRGFSEQFF. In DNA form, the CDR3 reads TGTGCCAGCAGTTTTAGAAGGGGCTTCAGTGAGCAGTTCTTC.

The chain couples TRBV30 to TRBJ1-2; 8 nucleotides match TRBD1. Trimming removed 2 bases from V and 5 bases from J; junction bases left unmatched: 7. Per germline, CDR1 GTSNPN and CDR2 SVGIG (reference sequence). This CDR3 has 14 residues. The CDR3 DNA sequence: TGTGCCTGGAGTCCGACAGGGGCCTATTATGGCTACACCTTC. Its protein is CAWSPTGAYYGYTF.

CDR3 in amino acids: CAISVRGDEAFF. The CDR3 DNA follows: TGTGCCATCAGTGTCAGGGGGGATGAAGCTTTCTTT. The rearrangement links TRBV10-3 to TRBJ1-1; TRBD1 agrees at 7 bases. Germline CDR1 reads ENHRY; CDR2 reads SYGVKD. This CDR3 is 12 amino acids long. V lost 4 bases, J lost 7 bases, and 3 bases stayed unmatched.

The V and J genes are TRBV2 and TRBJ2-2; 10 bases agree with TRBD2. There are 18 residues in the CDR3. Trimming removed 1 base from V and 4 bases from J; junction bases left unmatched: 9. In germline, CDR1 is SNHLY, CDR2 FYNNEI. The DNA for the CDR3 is TGTGCCAGCAGTGAAGGGTCTAGCGGGGGCAGACTCACCGGGGAGCTGTTTTTT. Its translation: CASSEGSSGGRLTGELFF.

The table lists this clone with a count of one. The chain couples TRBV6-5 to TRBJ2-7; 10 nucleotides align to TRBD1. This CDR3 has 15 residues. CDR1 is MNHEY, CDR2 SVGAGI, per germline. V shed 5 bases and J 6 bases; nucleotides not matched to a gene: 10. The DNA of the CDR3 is TGTGCCAGCAGTAGGGACGGGACAGGGGAAGGCGAGCAGTACTTC. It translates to CASSRDGTGEGEQYF.

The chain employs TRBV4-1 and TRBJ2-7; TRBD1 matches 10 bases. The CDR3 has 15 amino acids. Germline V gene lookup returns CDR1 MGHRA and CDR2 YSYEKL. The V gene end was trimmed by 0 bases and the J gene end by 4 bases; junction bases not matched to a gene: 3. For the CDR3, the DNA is TGCGCCAGCAGCCAAGATCGGGACAGGGGTTACGAGCAGTACTTC. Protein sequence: CASSQDRDRGYEQYF.

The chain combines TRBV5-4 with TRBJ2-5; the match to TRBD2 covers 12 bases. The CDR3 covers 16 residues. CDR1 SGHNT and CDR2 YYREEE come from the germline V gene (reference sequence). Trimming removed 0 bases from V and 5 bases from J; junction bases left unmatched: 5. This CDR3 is CASSLGSSGGGETQYF. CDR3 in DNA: TGTGCCAGCAGCTTGGGGTCTAGCGGGGGGGGTGAGACCCAGTACTTC.

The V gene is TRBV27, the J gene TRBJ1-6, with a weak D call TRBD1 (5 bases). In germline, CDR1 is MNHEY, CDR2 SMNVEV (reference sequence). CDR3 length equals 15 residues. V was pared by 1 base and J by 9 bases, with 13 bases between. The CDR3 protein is CASSLWGVDVSPLHF. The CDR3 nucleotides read TGTGCCAGCAGTTTATGGGGGGTCGACGTTTCACCCCTCCACTTT.

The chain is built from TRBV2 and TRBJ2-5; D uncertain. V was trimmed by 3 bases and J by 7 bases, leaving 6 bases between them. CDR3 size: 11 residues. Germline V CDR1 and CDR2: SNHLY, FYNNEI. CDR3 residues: CASSEPGTQYF. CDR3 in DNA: TGTGCCAGCAGTGAGCCGGGGACCCAGTACTTC.

DNA of the CDR3: TGTGCCAGCAGCCTCAAGGGGACTAGCGGTAGCACAGATACGCAGTATTTT. It specifies CASSLKGTSGSTDTQYF. The gene calls are TRBV7-3 and TRBJ2-3; 11 bases are a match to TRBD2. The CDR3 totals 17 residues. Germline loops: CDR1 SGHTA, CDR2 FQGTGA. Unmatched junction bases numbered 7, after V lost 5 bases and J lost 0 bases.

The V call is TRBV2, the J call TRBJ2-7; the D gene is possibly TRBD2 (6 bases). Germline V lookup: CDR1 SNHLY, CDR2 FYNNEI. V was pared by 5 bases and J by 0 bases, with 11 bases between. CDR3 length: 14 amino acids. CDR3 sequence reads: CASSPSGPSYEQYF. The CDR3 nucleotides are TGTGCCAGCAGTCCAAGCGGGCCCTCCTACGAGCAGTACTTC.

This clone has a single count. Here the CDR3 DNA reads TGCACCAGCAGCCAAGACCTAGGGGATAACTATGGCTACACCTTC. It encodes CTSSQDLGDNYGYTF. The genes are TRBV1 and TRBJ1-2; the D call of TRBD1 is as the table states it, not checked on the DNA. TRBV1 is termed a pseudogene. The CDR3 contains 15 residues.

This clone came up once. Here the CDR3 reads CASSEQGASNQPQHF. CDR3 in DNA: TGCGCCAGCAGTGAACAGGGGGCGAGCAATCAGCCCCAGCATTTT. The V and J genes are TRBV10-2 and TRBJ1-5; 9 nucleotides match TRBD1. Germline CDR1 and CDR2: WSHSY and SAAADI. This CDR3 is 15 amino acids long. V lost 3 bases and J lost 1; bases outside the gene matches: 1.

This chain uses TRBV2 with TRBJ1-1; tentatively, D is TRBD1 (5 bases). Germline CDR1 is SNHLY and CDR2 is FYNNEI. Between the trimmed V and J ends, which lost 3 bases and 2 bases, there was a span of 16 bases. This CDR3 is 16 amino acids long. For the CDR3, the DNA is TGTGCCAGCAGTGATTCTCCGCGACAGATAAACACTGAAGCTTTCTTT. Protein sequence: CASSDSPRQINTEAFF.

CDR3: CASSPPGGEDYEQYF. The DNA for the CDR3 is TGTGCCAGCAGCCCCCCCGGGGGGGAAGACTACGAGCAGTACTTC. The chain carries TRBV5-4 and TRBJ2-7; TRBD2 matches at 8 bases. The V and J ends lost 4 bases and 3 bases, in that order; junction bases with no gene match: 9. CDR1 and CDR2 (germline): SGHNT, YYREEE (reference sequence). The CDR3 contains 15 residues. Combining the CDR3 with reference TRBV5-4 and TRBJ2-7 gives the whole variable domain ETGVTQSPTHLIKTRGQQVTLRCSSQSGHNTVSWYQQALGQGPQFIFQYYREEENGRGNFPPRFSGLQFPNYSSELNVNALELDDSALYLCASSPPGGEDYEQYFGPGTRLTVT.

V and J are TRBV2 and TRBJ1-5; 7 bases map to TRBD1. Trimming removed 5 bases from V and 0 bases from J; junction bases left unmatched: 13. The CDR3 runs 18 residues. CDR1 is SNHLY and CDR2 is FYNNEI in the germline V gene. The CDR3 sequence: CASSTDRERILSNQPQHF. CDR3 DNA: TGTGCCAGCAGTACCGACAGGGAGCGGATTCTTAGCAATCAGCCCCAGCATTTT.

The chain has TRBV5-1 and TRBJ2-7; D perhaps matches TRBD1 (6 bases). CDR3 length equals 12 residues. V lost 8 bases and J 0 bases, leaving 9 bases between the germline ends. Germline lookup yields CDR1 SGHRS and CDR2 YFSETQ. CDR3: CASTGSSYEQYF. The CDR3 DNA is TGCGCCAGTACAGGGAGCTCCTACGAGCAGTACTTC.

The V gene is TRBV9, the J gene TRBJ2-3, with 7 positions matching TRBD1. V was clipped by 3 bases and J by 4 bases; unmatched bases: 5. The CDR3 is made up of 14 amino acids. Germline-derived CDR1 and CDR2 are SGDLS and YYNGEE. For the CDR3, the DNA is TGTGCCAGCAGCGCCACAGGGGTGGCAGATACGCAGTATTTT. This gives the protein CASSATGVADTQYF.

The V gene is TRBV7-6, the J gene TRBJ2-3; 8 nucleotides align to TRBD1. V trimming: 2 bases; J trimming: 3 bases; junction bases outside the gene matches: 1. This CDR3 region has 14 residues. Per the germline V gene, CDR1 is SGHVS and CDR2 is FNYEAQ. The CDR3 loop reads CASSLTGGTDTQYF. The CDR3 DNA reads TGTGCCAGCAGCTTAACAGGGGGGACAGATACGCAGTATTTT.

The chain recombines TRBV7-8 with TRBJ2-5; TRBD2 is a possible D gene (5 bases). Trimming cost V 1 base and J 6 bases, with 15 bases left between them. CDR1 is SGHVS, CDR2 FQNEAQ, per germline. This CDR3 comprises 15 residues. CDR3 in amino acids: CASSLDPGFGKTQYF. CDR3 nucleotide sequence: TGTGCCAGCAGCTTAGACCCGGGATTCGGGAAGACCCAGTACTTC.

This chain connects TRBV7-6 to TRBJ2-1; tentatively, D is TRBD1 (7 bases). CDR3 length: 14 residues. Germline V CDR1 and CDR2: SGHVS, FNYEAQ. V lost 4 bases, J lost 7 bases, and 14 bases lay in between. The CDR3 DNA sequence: TGTGCCAGCAGCTGGGACAGCGGGTTGAATGAGCAGTTCTTC. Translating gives CASSWDSGLNEQFF.

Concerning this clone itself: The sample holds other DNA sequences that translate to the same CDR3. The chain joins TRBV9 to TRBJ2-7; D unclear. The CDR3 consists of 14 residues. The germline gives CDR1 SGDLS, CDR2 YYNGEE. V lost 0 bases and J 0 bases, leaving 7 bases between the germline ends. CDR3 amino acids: CASSVGSGSYEQYF. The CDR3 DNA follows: TGTGCCAGCAGCGTAGGTTCAGGCTCCTACGAGCAGTACTTC.

The CDR3 bases are TGCGCCAGCGGCCTCTCCGGGACATCTATCTACAATGAGCAGTTCTTC. Translated, it gives CASGLSGTSIYNEQFF. J is TRBJ2-1 and V is TRBV10-2; D perhaps matches TRBD1 (6 bases). This CDR3 comprises 16 residues. CDR1 and CDR2 (germline): WSHSY, SAAADI. V lost 8 bases, J lost 3 bases, and 20 bases lay in between.